These 14 T cell receptor beta chains originate from one sample sequenced in a study of shared clonotypes between healthy human individuals. Repertoires were generated with immunoSEQ multiplex PCR, while TCRdb's copy carries only in-frame clones and drops some. This table has fewer than 700,000 clones, around 96% appearing once. The naive CD8 fraction comprised CD45RO-negative cells positively selected for CCR7 and excluded terminally differentiated effector memory CD45RA+ cells. Sequenced: naive CD8+ T cells sorted from blood. Receptors were obtained from a woman between 25 and 40 years old in good health.

This clone was observed once. The CDR3 loop is CASSAGQGARETQYF. The CDR3 bases are TGTGCCAGCAGCGCCGGACAGGGGGCCCGGGAGACCCAGTACTTC. The genes are TRBV7-8 and TRBJ2-5; 11 positions match TRBD1. Unmatched junction bases numbered 7, after V lost 5 bases and J lost 5 bases. The CDR3 is made up of 15 amino acids. The germline V gene has CDR1 SGHVS and CDR2 FQNEAQ.

The J gene is TRBJ2-7, the V gene TRBV7-2; D uncertain. V was shortened by 5 bases and J by 2 bases, with 7 bases between the two germline ends. Per germline, CDR1 SGHTA and CDR2 FQGNSA. The CDR3 has 12 residues. The CDR3 nucleotides are TGTGCCAGCAGCGATGATGCCTACGAGCAGTACTTC. This codes for CASSDDAYEQYF.

This rearrangement joins TRBV14 to TRBJ2-7; TRBD1 matches at 8 bases. The germline gives CDR1 SGHDN, CDR2 FVKESK. This CDR3 has 15 residues. The V segment lost 1 base and the J segment 3 bases; nucleotides outside the gene matches: 5. The CDR3: CASSQGTGTFYEQYF. CDR3 coding DNA: TGTGCCAGCAGCCAAGGGACAGGGACATTCTACGAGCAGTACTTC.

The J gene is TRBJ1-3, the V gene TRBV6-1, with 9 positions matching TRBD1. The V gene end was trimmed by 5 bases and the J gene end by 8 bases; junction bases not matched to a gene: 10. CDR1 and CDR2 from the germline V gene are MNHNS and SASEGT. This CDR3 region has 15 residues. CDR3 protein: CASSRLRDREHTIYF. CDR3 sequence (DNA): TGTGCCAGCAGTCGCCTCCGGGACAGGGAGCACACCATATATTTT.

This chain joins TRBV28 and TRBJ2-7; TRBD1 or TRBD2 may be the D gene (6 bases each). CDR3 length: 13 residues. In germline, CDR1 is MDHEN, CDR2 SYDVKM. Trimming stripped 2 bases from V and 7 bases from J, with 12 bases between. The CDR3 coding sequence is TGTGCCAGCAGTTTACCGGGGGCTGAGGAGCAGTACTTC. This encodes CASSLPGAEEQYF.

This sequence joins TRBV27 and TRBJ2-1; TRBD2 matches at 10 bases. Germline V gene sequence: CDR1 MNHEY, CDR2 SMNVEV (reference sequence). The CDR3 runs to 15 residues. J lost 7 bases, V lost 1 base, and 4 bases had no gene match. CDR3: CASSLYSGRWNEQFF. CDR3 nucleotides: TGTGCCAGCAGTTTATATAGCGGGAGGTGGAATGAGCAGTTCTTC.

The chain has TRBV18 and TRBJ2-7, with a weak D call TRBD2 (6 bases). V lost 6 bases and J 3 bases, leaving 18 bases between the germline ends. The CDR3 length is 15 residues. Germline V gives CDR1 KGHSH, CDR2 LQKENI. In DNA form, the CDR3 reads TGTGCCAGCTCTACCTCGGAGGGTCAGGGCTACGAGCAGTACTTC. It is translated as CASSTSEGQGYEQYF.

V is TRBV9 and J is TRBJ2-5, with D perhaps TRBD2 (6 bases). Germline loops: CDR1 SGDLS, CDR2 YYNGEE. The CDR3 contains 18 residues. Trimming removed 0 bases from V and 0 bases from J, with 18 bases in between. CDR3 bases: TGTGCCAGCAGCGTAGACCCGGGGGTCCAATACAACCAAGAGACCCAGTACTTC. Protein product: CASSVDPGVQYNQETQYF.

The chain couples TRBV6-5 to TRBJ1-5, with 9 bases identical to TRBD1. With 6 bases clipped from V and 2 bases from J, the junction kept 5 bases outside the gene matches. Per germline, CDR1 MNHEY and CDR2 SVGAGI. CDR3 length: 15 amino acids. CDR3 sequence (DNA): TGTGCCAGCAGGACAGGGGGAGAGGGCAATCAGCCCCAGCATTTT. It specifies CASRTGGEGNQPQHF.

V and J are TRBV5-4 and TRBJ2-7, with D tentatively TRBD2 (5 bases). The CDR3 is made up of 13 amino acids. Trimming cost V 1 base and J 5 bases, with 10 bases left between them. Germline loops: CDR1 SGHNT, CDR2 YYREEE (reference sequence). The CDR3 spells CASSLWESDEQYF. The CDR3 DNA follows: TGTGCCAGCAGCTTGTGGGAGTCAGACGAGCAGTACTTC.

The V call is TRBV13, the J call TRBJ2-3, with TRBD2 matching 10 bases. The CDR3 is made up of 18 amino acids. The V segment lost 0 bases and the J segment 0 bases; nucleotides outside the gene matches: 6. Germline-derived CDR1 and CDR2 are PRHDT and FYEKMQ (reference sequence). The CDR3 DNA reads TGTGCCAGCAGCTTAGGCAACCCTAGCGGGGGTAGCACAGATACGCAGTATTTT. Amino acid sequence: CASSLGNPSGGSTDTQYF.

The J gene is TRBJ1-4, the V gene TRBV7-9; maybe TRBD1 (5 bases). The germline CDR1 and CDR2 sequences are SEHNR and FQNEAQ (reference sequence). V was shortened by 7 bases and J by 8 bases, with 20 bases between the two germline ends. The CDR3 contains 15 residues. DNA for the CDR3: TGTGCCAGCACCATTATCGGACCTTGGGGCGAAAAACTGTTTTTT. Its translation: CASTIIGPWGEKLFF. Full variable domain (rest looked up from reference TRBV7-9 and TRBJ1-4): DTGVSQNPRHKITKRGQNVTFRCDPISEHNRLYWYRQTLGQGPEFLTYFQNEAQLEKSRLLSDRFSAERPKGSFSTLEIQRTEQGDSAMYLCASTIIGPWGEKLFFGSGTQLSVL.

The gene calls are TRBV10-3 and TRBJ2-2; D may be TRBD2 (6 bases). V lost 0 bases, J lost 6 bases, and 14 bases lay in between. Germline V gives CDR1 ENHRY, CDR2 SYGVKD. The CDR3 covers 16 residues. CDR3 amino acids: CAISESVTRLPGELFF. The CDR3 nucleotides are TGTGCCATCAGTGAGTCCGTGACTAGGTTACCCGGGGAGCTGTTTTTT.

The gene calls are TRBV6-5 and TRBJ2-5, with D tentatively TRBD2 (5 bases). Trimming shortened V by 10 bases and J by 5 bases, and 17 bases separated the two germline ends. CDR1 MNHEY and CDR2 SVGAGI come from the germline V gene. CDR3 length equals 13 residues. The CDR3 DNA reads TGTGCCACAAGGGCCCTCCCGGGGGAGACCCAGTACTTC. Amino acid sequence: CATRALPGETQYF.